This T cell receptor beta chain was sequenced in a study of T cell responses to AZD1222 COVID-19 vaccine. Study details: Second doses that came at about 4 or about 12 weeks were put together.

CDR3 size: 14 residues. Trimming removed 5 bases from V and 4 bases from J, with 15 bases in between. Germline V CDR1 and CDR2: SGHAT, FQNNGV. Libraries were prepared by immunoSEQ multiplex PCR; TCRdb keeps only in-frame clonotypes and omits some of them. The sample records roughly 170,000 clones, more than 85% being singletons. The specimen was peripheral blood, collected on day 0 of AZD1222 vaccination. This sequence joins TRBV11-2 and TRBJ2-7; TRBD1 is a possible D gene (7 bases). The source of this sequence is an adult in good health. In DNA form, the CDR3 reads TGTGCCAGCAGCCCGGGGGACAGAATGTACGAGCAGTACTTC. It translates to CASSPGDRMYEQYF. Full variable domain (remainder filled in from reference TRBV11-2 and TRBJ2-7): EAGVAQSPRYKIIEKRQSVAFWCNPISGHATLYWYQQILGQGPKLLIQFQNNGVVDDSQLPKDRFSAERLKGVDSTLKIQPAKLEDSAVYLCASSPGDRMYEQYFGPGTRLTVT.